The 21 T cell receptor beta chains listed next were all sequenced from one sample in a study of Ad26.COV2.S vaccination and SARS-CoV-2 variants (dated by TCRdb to the early 2020s). Library construction relied on the immunoSEQ multiplex PCR assay. In TCRdb, the immuneACCESS table is reduced to in-frame sequences with V and J assigned. These tables do not hold every clone; where another copy was compared, an unresolved V gene accounts for under half, and the others remain unexplained. In all, the sample holds around 300,000 clones, and roughly 89% of those were seen once. The ten biggest clones cover approximately 5% of the sample. Per the publication, the treatment or condition label means: about 20 received Ad26.COV2.S at low or high dose, single or two shots; about 5 received placebo; per-sample allocation not given. Repertoires of vaccine and placebo recipients were sequenced from samples collected on day 63 after the first injection.

The sample was peripheral blood, taken in a trial of Ad26.COV2.S vaccine versus placebo. The source of these receptors is a person aged 18 to 65 who received the Ad26.COV2.S COVID-19 vaccine or a placebo.

As DNA, the CDR3 is TGTGCCAGCAGCTTAGACCGCCGACAGGGCACTCAGAACGAGCAGTACTTC. It translates to CASSLDRRQGTQNEQYF. The chain uses TRBV11-2 and TRBJ2-7; 7 nucleotides match TRBD1. The germline CDR1 and CDR2 sequences are SGHAT and FQNNGV. J gave up 5 bases and V 0 bases, and 13 bases lay outside the gene matches. This CDR3 is built from 17 residues.

The chain uses TRBV27 and TRBJ1-5, with D unresolved. The CDR3 runs to 13 residues. Trimming cost V 6 bases and J 3 bases, with 9 bases left between them. Looked up from germline, CDR1 is MNHEY and CDR2 is SMNVEV (reference sequence). CDR3 in amino acids: CASRDGLNQPQHF. Written as DNA, the CDR3 is TGTGCCAGCAGAGACGGGCTCAATCAGCCCCAGCATTTT.

This clone was observed once. The rearrangement uses TRBV15 and TRBJ1-6; D not resolved. The CDR3 has 14 amino acids. Germline CDR1 and CDR2: LNHNV and YYDKDF (reference sequence). V was clipped by 1 base and J by 7 bases, with 8 bases between them. CDR3 protein: CATSRGQINSPLHF. CDR3 DNA: TGTGCCACCAGCAGAGGCCAGATCAATTCACCCCTCCACTTT.

The chain is built from TRBV5-8 and TRBJ1-1, with D possibly being TRBD1 (5 bases). The CDR3 is 13 residues long. The V end lost 2 bases, the J end lost 6 bases, and 11 bases lay between the germline ends. The germline gives CDR1 SGHTS, CDR2 YDEGEE. As DNA, the CDR3 is TGTGCCAGCAGCTTCCGTGGAGGGGCTGAAGCTTTCTTT. It translates to CASSFRGGAEAFF.

The gene calls are TRBV18 and TRBJ1-1, with no clear D. This CDR3 contains 15 residues. The V end was cut by 0 bases, the J end by 0 bases, with 8 bases between. Germline V gene sequence: CDR1 KGHSH, CDR2 LQKENI. CDR3 nucleotide sequence: TGTGCCAGCTCACCACCTTACGGAGTGAACACTGAAGCTTTCTTT. This codes for CASSPPYGVNTEAFF.

The chain links TRBV24-1 to TRBJ1-2; D perhaps matches TRBD1 (6 bases). Germline CDR1 and CDR2: KGHDR and SFDVKD. The CDR3 is 12 residues long. V lost 1 base and J 12 bases, leaving 11 bases between the germline ends. CDR3 sequence reads: CATSDFTGRDTF. In DNA form, the CDR3 reads TGTGCCACCAGTGATTTTACAGGGAGGGACACCTTC.

The chain couples TRBV12-5 to TRBJ1-2; D unresolved. The CDR3 runs 15 residues. From germline, CDR1 is LGHNT and CDR2 FRNRAP. Trimming left V 0 bases short and J 1 base short, with 9 bases between. CDR3 protein: CASGLVGSFNYGYTF. The DNA for the CDR3 is TGTGCTAGTGGTTTGGTAGGGAGTTTTAACTATGGCTACACCTTC.

This clone was observed once. V and J are TRBV19 and TRBJ1-5; weak D call: TRBD1 (5 bases). V lost 4 bases to trimming and J lost 6 bases, with 19 bases between them. The CDR3 has 16 residues. Germline values: CDR1 LNHDA, CDR2 SQIVND (reference sequence). The DNA of the CDR3 is TGTGCCAGTAGTACCACCCGGTCGGGGGTTCTTCAGCCCCAGCATTTT. This gives the protein CASSTTRSGVLQPQHF.

The rearrangement links TRBV4-3 to TRBJ2-5, with D perhaps given as TRBD1 or TRBD2 (6 bases each). Germline CDR1 reads LGHNA; CDR2 reads YSLEER. This CDR3 has 16 residues. Trimming took 4 bases from V and 4 from J, leaving 19 bases between them. CDR3 residues: CASSRSFLGGRETQYF. CDR3 DNA: TGCGCCAGCAGCCGATCCTTTTTGGGGGGCAGAGAGACCCAGTACTTC.

The V and J genes are TRBV12-5 and TRBJ2-2; D perhaps matches TRBD1 (8 bases). The germline gives CDR1 LGHNT, CDR2 FRNRAP. V was cut by 4 bases and J by 5 bases, with 14 bases left in between. The CDR3 loop spans 15 amino acids. The CDR3 region has the DNA TGTGCTAGTGGTTCTGGACAGGGAGGGACCGGGGAGCTGTTTTTT. Translation gives CASGSGQGGTGELFF.

The V and J genes are TRBV7-2 and TRBJ2-1; weak D call: TRBD2 (6 bases). Trimming left V 3 bases short and J 0 bases short, with 12 bases between. There are 16 residues in the CDR3. Germline V lookup: CDR1 SGHTA, CDR2 FQGNSA. The CDR3 protein is CASSFSSGRSYNEQFF. As DNA, the CDR3 is TGTGCCAGCAGCTTCTCAAGCGGGCGCTCCTACAATGAGCAGTTCTTC.

The V and J genes are TRBV10-2 and TRBJ1-4; perhaps TRBD1 as D (6 bases). The CDR3 contains 13 residues. Germline V lookup: CDR1 WSHSY, CDR2 SAAADI. V gave up 6 bases and J gave up 3 bases, with 8 bases separating them. In nucleotides, the CDR3 is TGCGCCAGCAGACAGGGAGCTAATGAAAAACTGTTTTTT. Its translation: CASRQGANEKLFF.

The rearrangement joins TRBV6-2 or TRBV6-3 to TRBJ1-5; 8 nucleotides agree with TRBD1. Germline CDR1 MNHEY, CDR2 SVGEGT. V shed 0 bases, J shed 6 bases, and the junction held 4 bases outside the gene matches. CDR3 size: 15 residues. Here the CDR3 reads CASSYSSGGGQPQHF. The CDR3 DNA reads as TGTGCCAGCAGTTACTCTTCAGGGGGCGGTCAGCCCCAGCATTTT.

The gene calls are TRBV28 and TRBJ1-4; TRBD1 is a possible D gene (6 bases). V lost 5 bases to trimming and J lost 5 bases, with 21 bases between them. The CDR3 extends over 17 amino acids. In germline, CDR1 is MDHEN, CDR2 SYDVKM. CDR3 region: CASSPSGTPTFNEKLFF. The CDR3 DNA reads as TGTGCCAGCAGTCCATCCGGGACACCGACCTTCAATGAAAAACTGTTTTTT.

The rearrangement links TRBV4-2 to TRBJ2-5; 7 bases align to TRBD1. The CDR3 length is 15 residues. Germline V gene sequence: CDR1 LGHNA, CDR2 YNFKEQ. The V segment lost 0 bases and the J segment 2 bases; nucleotides outside the gene matches: 3. The CDR3: CASSQDGTAQETQYF. CDR3 DNA: TGTGCCAGCAGCCAAGATGGGACAGCTCAAGAGACCCAGTACTTC.

The gene calls are TRBV7-2 and TRBJ1-2; possibly TRBD1 for D (6 bases). V lost 3 bases and J 1 base, leaving 15 bases between the germline ends. The CDR3 runs to 16 residues. CDR1 SGHTA and CDR2 FQGNSA come from the germline V gene. Here the CDR3 reads CASSLVSGTNNYGYTF. The CDR3 bases are TGTGCCAGCAGCTTGGTTTCCGGGACAAATAACTATGGCTACACCTTC.

This clone showed up just a few times. The chain is built from TRBV4-1 and TRBJ2-7; 12 nucleotides line up with TRBD2. Germline trimming cut 1 base from V and 4 bases from J; bases unmatched to any gene: 5. Germline-derived CDR1 and CDR2 are MGHRA and YSYEKL. This CDR3 has 16 amino acids. The CDR3, as DNA: TGCGCCAGCAGCCAAGTCGCTAGCGGGGGGGTATACGAGCAGTACTTC. This sequence encodes CASSQVASGGVYEQYF.

This chain uses TRBV7-2 with TRBJ2-4; D not resolved. The CDR3 length is 14 residues. The germline V gene encodes CDR1 SGHTA and CDR2 FQGNSA. The V end was cut by 1 base, the J end by 8 bases, with 12 bases between. The chain's CDR3 is CASSLVEPRHIQYF. CDR3 nucleotides: TGTGCCAGCAGCTTAGTCGAGCCAAGACACATTCAGTACTTC.

The rearrangement uses TRBV24-1 and TRBJ2-3, with 10 positions matching TRBD1. Germline V lookup: CDR1 KGHDR, CDR2 SFDVKD. The length of the CDR3 is 16 residues. After removal of 4 bases from V and 7 bases from J, the junction contained 10 bases not matched to a gene. This CDR3 reads CATSESRQGARHTQYF. The CDR3 nucleotides are TGTGCCACCAGTGAGTCGAGACAGGGGGCTCGGCATACGCAGTATTTT.

This rearrangement joins TRBV5-8 to TRBJ2-2, with 12 bases fitting TRBD2. This CDR3 contains 17 residues. J lost 6 bases, V lost 5 bases, and 11 bases had no gene match. Per the germline V gene, CDR1 is SGHTS and CDR2 is YDEGEE. The CDR3, as DNA: TGTGCCAGCAGTTATACCGGACTAGCGGGGATATCCGGGGAGCTGTTTTTT. Protein: CASSYTGLAGISGELFF.

This clone occurred once. V gene TRBV6-6 combines with J gene TRBJ2-2, with TRBD2 identical over 8 bases. Losses at the gene ends were 6 bases for V and 0 bases for J; bases not matched to a gene: 3. The CDR3 covers 15 residues. Germline V gene lookup returns CDR1 MNHNY and CDR2 SVGAGI (reference sequence). CDR3 DNA: TGTGCCAGCAGCCGGGAGGGCGCGAACACCGGGGAGCTGTTTTTT. As protein: CASSREGANTGELFF.